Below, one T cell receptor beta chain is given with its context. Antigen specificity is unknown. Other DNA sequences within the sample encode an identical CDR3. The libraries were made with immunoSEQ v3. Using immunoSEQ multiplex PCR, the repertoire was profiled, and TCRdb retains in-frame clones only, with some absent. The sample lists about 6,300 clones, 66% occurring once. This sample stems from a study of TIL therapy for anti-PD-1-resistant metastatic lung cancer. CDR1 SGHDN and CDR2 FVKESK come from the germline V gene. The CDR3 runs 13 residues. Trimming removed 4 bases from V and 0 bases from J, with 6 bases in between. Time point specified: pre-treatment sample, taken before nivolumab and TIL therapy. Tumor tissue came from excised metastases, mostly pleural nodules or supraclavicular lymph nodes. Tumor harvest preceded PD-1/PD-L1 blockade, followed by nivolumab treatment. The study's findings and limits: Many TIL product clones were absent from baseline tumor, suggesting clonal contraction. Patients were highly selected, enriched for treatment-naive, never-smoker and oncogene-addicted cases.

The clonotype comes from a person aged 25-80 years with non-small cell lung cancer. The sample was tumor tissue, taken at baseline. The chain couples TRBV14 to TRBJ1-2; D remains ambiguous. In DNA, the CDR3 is TGTGCCAGCAGCCCGATCCCTAACTATGGCTACACCTTC. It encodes CASSPIPNYGYTF.